At least ten counts were recorded for the clone carrying this T cell receptor (beta chain). The target antigen is unknown. The data are from a study of human T cells and chemical hapten exposure. General study results and limits: Sensitization with DPC brought no change to TCRs above 1 in 1000 in frequency.

Per the original data handling: Samples contained a median of roughly 93,000 TCRs, with a range of roughly 23,224 to 700,000. Each CDR3 protein gets one entry after TCRdb re-called the RACE reads with MiXCR. These V and J calls are TCRdb output, not the study's own analysis. The data hold around 69,000 distinct CDR3 sequences, with 7.5% to 10% observed a single time. V lost 1 base to trimming and J lost 3 bases; unmatched junction nucleotides: 8. Germline V CDR1 and CDR2: LGHNA, YNFKEQ. The length of the CDR3 is 18 residues. Time point noted: patch test 1, 2 weeks after DPC sensitization. Sample treatment: therapeutic diphenylcyclopropenone sensitization with weekly scalp DPC.

Sequencing used whole blood, obtained in connection with sensitization to the hapten diphenylcyclopropenone (DPC). The receptor comes from a middle-aged woman with alopecia areata. Some clones in this sample may be carry-over from other donors' samples. The chain combines TRBV4-2 with TRBJ2-5; TRBD2 agrees at 13 bases. The chain's CDR3 is CASSQGSGTSGDKETQYF. The DNA of the CDR3 is TGTGCCAGCAGCCAAGGGTCCGGGACTAGCGGGGACAAAGAGACCCAGTACTTC.